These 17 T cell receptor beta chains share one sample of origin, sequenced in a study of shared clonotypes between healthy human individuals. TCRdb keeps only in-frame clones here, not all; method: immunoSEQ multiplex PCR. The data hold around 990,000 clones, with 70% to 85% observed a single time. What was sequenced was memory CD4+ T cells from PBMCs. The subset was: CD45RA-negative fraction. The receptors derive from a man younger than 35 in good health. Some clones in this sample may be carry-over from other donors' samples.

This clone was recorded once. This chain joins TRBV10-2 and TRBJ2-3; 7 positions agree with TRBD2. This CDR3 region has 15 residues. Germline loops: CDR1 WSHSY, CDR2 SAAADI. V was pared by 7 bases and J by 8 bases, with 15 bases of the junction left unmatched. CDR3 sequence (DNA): TGCGCCAGCACTCAGGGAGAGGTTTGGGGGGGTACGCAGTATTTT. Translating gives CASTQGEVWGGTQYF.

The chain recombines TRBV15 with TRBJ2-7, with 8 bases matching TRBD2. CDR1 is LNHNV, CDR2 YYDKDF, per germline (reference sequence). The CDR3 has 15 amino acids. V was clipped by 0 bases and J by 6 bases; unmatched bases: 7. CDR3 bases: TGTGCCACCAGCAGAGATTTGGCGGGAGGCTCCGAGCAGTACTTC. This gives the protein CATSRDLAGGSEQYF. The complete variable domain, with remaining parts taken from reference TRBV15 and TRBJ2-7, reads DAMVIQNPRYQVTQFGKPVTLSCSQTLNHNVMYWYQQKSSQAPKLLFHYYDKDFNNEADTPDNFQSRRPNTSFCFLDIRSPGLGDTAMYLCATSRDLAGGSEQYFGPGTRLTVT.

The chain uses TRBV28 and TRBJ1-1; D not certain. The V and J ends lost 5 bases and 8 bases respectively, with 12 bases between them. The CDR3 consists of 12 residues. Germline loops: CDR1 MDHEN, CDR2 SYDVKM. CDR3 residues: CASSALTEEAFF. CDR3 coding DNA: TGTGCCAGCAGTGCCCTCACAGAAGAAGCTTTCTTT.

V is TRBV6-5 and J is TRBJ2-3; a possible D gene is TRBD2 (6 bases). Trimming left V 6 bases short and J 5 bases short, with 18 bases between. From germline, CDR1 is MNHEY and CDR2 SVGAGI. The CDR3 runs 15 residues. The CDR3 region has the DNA TGTGCCAGCAGACGAGGACTATCCCCGCAAGATACGCAGTATTTT. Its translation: CASRRGLSPQDTQYF.

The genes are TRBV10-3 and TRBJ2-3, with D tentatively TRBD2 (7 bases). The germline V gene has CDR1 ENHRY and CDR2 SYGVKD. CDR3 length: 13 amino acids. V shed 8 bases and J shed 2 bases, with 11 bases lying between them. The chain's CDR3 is CAIWGGTTDTQYF. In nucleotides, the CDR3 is TGTGCCATCTGGGGGGGCACCACAGATACGCAGTATTTT.

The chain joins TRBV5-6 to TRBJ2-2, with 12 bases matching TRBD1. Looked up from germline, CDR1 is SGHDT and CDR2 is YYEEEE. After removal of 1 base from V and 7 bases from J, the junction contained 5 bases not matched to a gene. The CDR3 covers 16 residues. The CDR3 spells CASSLSGTGGGGELFF. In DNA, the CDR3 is TGTGCCAGCAGCTTGTCCGGGACAGGGGGCGGCGGGGAGCTGTTTTTT.

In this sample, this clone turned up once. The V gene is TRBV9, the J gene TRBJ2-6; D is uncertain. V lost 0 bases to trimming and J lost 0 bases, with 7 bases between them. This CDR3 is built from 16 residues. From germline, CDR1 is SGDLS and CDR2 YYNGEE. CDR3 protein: CASSVGWDSGANVLTF. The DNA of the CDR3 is TGTGCCAGCAGCGTAGGATGGGACTCTGGGGCCAACGTCCTGACTTTC. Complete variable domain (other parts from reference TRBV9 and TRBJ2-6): DSGVTQTPKHLITATGQRVTLRCSPRSGDLSVYWYQQSLDQGLQFLIQYYNGEERAKGNILERFSAQQFPDLHSELNLSSLELGDSALYFCASSVGWDSGANVLTFGAGSRLTVL.

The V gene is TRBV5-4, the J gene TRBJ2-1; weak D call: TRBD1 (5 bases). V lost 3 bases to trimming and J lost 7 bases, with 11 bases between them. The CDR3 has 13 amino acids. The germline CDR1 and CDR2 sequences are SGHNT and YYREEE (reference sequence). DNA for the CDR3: TGTGCCAGCAGCTCCCAGACAGTGAATGAGCAGTTCTTC. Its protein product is CASSSQTVNEQFF.

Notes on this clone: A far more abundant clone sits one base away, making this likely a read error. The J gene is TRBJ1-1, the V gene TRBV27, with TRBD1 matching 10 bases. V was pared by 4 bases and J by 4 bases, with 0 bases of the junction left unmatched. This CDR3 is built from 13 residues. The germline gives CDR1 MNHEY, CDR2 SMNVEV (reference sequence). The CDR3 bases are TGTGCCAGCAGTTGGGACAGGGGCACTGAAGCTTTCTTT. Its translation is CASSWDRGTEAFF.

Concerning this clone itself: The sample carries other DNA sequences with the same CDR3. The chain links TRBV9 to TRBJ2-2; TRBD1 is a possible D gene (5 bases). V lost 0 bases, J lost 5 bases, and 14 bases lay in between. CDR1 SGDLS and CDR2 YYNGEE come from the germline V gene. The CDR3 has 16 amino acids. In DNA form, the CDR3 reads TGTGCCAGCAGCGTAGGGGTAGGGGCAGAGACCGGGGAGCTGTTTTTT. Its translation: CASSVGVGAETGELFF.

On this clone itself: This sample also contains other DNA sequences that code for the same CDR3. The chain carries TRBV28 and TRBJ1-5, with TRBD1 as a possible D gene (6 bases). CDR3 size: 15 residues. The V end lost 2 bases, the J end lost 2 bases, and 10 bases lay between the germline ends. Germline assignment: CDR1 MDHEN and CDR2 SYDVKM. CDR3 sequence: CASSLQGYGNQPQHF. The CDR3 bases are TGTGCCAGCAGTTTACAGGGGTATGGCAATCAGCCCCAGCATTTT.

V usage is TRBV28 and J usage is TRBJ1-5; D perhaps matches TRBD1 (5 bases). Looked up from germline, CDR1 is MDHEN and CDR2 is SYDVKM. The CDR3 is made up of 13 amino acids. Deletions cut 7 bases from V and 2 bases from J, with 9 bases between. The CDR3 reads CASTLGGNQPQHF. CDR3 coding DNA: TGTGCCAGCACCCTGGGGGGCAATCAGCCCCAGCATTTT.

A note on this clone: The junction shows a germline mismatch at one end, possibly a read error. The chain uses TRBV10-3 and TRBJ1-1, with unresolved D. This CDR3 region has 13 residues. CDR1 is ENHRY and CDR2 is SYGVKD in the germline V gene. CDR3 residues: CASSELGRDEAFF. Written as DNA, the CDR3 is TGTGCCAGCAGTGAACTAGGGAGGGATGAAGCTTTCTTT.

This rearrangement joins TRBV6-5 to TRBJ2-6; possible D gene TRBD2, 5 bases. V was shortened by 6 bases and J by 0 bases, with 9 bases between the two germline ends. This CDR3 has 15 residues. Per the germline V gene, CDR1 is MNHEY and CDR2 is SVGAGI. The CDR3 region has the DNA TGTGCCAGCAGGGGAGAGACCTCTGGGGCCAACGTCCTGACTTTC. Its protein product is CASRGETSGANVLTF.

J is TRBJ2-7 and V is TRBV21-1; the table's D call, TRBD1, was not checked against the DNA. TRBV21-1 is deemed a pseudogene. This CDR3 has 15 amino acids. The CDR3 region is CASSPRDRGTYEQYF. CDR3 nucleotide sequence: TGTGCCAGCAGCCCGCGGGACAGGGGGACCTACGAGCAGTACTTC.

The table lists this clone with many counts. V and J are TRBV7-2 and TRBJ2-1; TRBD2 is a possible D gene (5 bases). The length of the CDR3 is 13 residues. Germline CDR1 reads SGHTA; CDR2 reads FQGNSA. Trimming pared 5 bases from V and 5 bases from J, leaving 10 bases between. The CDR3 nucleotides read TGTGCCAGCAGCGGTTCGCGGGACAATGAGCAGTTCTTC. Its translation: CASSGSRDNEQFF.

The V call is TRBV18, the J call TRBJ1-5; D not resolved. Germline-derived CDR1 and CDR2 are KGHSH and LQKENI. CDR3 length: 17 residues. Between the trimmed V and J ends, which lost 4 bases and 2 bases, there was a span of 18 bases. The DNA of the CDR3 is TGTGCCAGCTCACTAGGTACGGGCGCGGTTGGCAATCAGCCCCAGCATTTT. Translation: CASSLGTGAVGNQPQHF.